Sequencing of this T cell receptor (beta chain) was carried out in a study of T cells after posttransplantation cyclophosphamide. Methotrexate plus calcineurin inhibitor accompanied controls' myeloablative marrow transplants; sampling was 1 year later. V was pared by 8 bases and J by 4 bases, with 20 bases between. Germline V gene data show CDR1 as LNHDA and CDR2 as SQIVND (reference sequence). The CDR3 spans 15 residues. TCRdb's table, derived via immunoSEQ multiplex PCR, lists solely in-frame clones and lacks some. This sample carries around 10,000 clones, roughly 88% of them seen once, and the ten largest clones take 26%. Concerning this clone itself: Its antigen is not known.

The study's findings and limits: Donor CD8+ memory clones often dominated recipient blood repertoires at later times. TRB overlap between skin or GI tissue T cells and blood was limited. Recipient CMV seropositivity and CMV reactivation strongly tracked TRB clonality.

The rearrangement uses TRBV19 and TRBJ2-5, with D perhaps matching TRBD1 (6 bases). This clonotype was sampled from a male patient aged 25-45 years who received an allogeneic stem cell transplant from an unrelated donor, was CMV-positive, and had no GVHD. A share of the T cells may be of graft donor origin. Sample: PBMCs, taken after an allogeneic stem cell transplant with a calcineurin inhibitor and methotrexate. CDR3 sequence (DNA): TGTGCCAGTTTGCCCCTCCGAACAGGGTCAGAGACCCAGTACTTC. Translated: CASLPLRTGSETQYF.